These T cell receptor beta chains were read from a single sample in a study of blood T cell repertoires in COVID-19. Clones were read by immunoSEQ multiplex PCR, and TCRdb kept only the in-frame ones, dropping some. There are over 250,000 clones in the sample; 80% to 95% occur only once, and approximately 2.1% lies in the top ten. The material sequenced was peripheral blood. These receptors originate from a woman in her twenties or thirties with COVID-19, enrolled during active disease. Each CDR3 is given without its conserved first and last residue. The D gene is left open where the match is weak.

v_gene	len	j_gene	d_gene	CDR3aa
TRBV2	13	TRBJ2-2	TRBD2	ASSVRTSGTGELF
TRBV30	11	TRBJ1-3	NA	AWSVNSGNTIY
TRBV3-1/TRBV3-2	10	TRBJ1-1	TRBD1	ASSQGDRAAF
TRBV7-2	16	TRBJ2-7	TRBD1	ASSLDSSGGVVTYEQY
TRBV5-1	10	TRBJ1-2	NA	ASGDTNYGYT
TRBV2	13	TRBJ1-1	NA	ASREVPGSGTEAF
TRBV6-2/TRBV6-3	12	TRBJ2-7	TRBD1	ASSSWTGAYEQY
TRBV27	11	TRBJ2-2	NA	ASSRPGRRELF
TRBV24-1	14	TRBJ2-2	TRBD2	ATTRGGEGSTGELF
TRBV30	15	TRBJ2-3	TRBD2	AWTPRLAADARDTQY
TRBV5-1	17	TRBJ2-6	TRBD1	ASSLDVGTGRTGANVLT